Below are 18 T cell receptor beta chains sequenced from a single sample in a study of blood T cell repertoires in COVID-19 (dated by TCRdb to about 2020). The library was made by the immunoSEQ multiplex PCR assay. Drawn from immuneACCESS, this table holds only the in-frame rearrangements with V and J called that TCRdb kept. Clones are partly lost; checked studies trace under half to an unresolved V gene and leave the rest unexplained. Counted in this sample were around 280,000 clones; 90% of them appeared once. The ten most abundant clones make up 1.5% to 2% of the sample. Sample: PBMCs or T cells enriched from blood (not recorded which). The origin of the receptors is a woman between 18 and 30 years old with acute COVID-19.

V usage is TRBV7-2 and J usage is TRBJ2-1; 11 positions match TRBD2. Trimming at V came to 4 bases and at J to 0 bases, leaving 5 bases not matched to a gene. Germline loops: CDR1 SGHTA, CDR2 FQGNSA. The CDR3 has 17 amino acids. CDR3 DNA: TGTGCCAGCAGCTCCAGACTAGCGGGGAGCTCCTACAATGAGCAGTTCTTC. Translation gives CASSSRLAGSSYNEQFF.

The chain carries TRBV6-5 and TRBJ2-1; 11 positions match TRBD2. CDR3 length: 14 amino acids. V was clipped by 6 bases and J by 4 bases; unmatched bases: 2. Germline loops: CDR1 MNHEY, CDR2 SVGAGI. CDR3 DNA: TGTGCCAGCAGGAGGACTAGCGGGTACAATGAGCAGTTCTTC. Protein product: CASRRTSGYNEQFF.

This chain links TRBV6-4 with TRBJ2-1; 9 bases line up with TRBD2. The length of the CDR3 is 15 residues. Germline-derived CDR1 and CDR2 are MRHNA and SNTAGT. V gave up 7 bases and J gave up 2 bases; unmatched junction bases: 6. CDR3 sequence reads: CASTAGGIPYNEQFF. The CDR3 region has the DNA TGTGCCAGCACCGCGGGAGGGATCCCCTACAATGAGCAGTTCTTC.

The J gene is TRBJ2-3, the V gene TRBV5-1; TRBD2 might be the D (5 bases). Trimming removed 3 bases from V and 1 base from J, with 6 bases in between. CDR3 length equals 13 residues. The germline V gene has CDR1 SGHRS and CDR2 YFSETQ. The CDR3 DNA reads TGCGCCAGCAGCTGGACTGGCACAGATACGCAGTATTTT. This codes for CASSWTGTDTQYF.

The V and J genes are TRBV7-2 and TRBJ1-3, with TRBD1 matching 7 bases. The length of the CDR3 is 14 residues. J was trimmed by 3 bases and V by 1 base; bases with no gene match: 0. CDR1 SGHTA and CDR2 FQGNSA come from the germline V gene. This CDR3 reads CASSLDRGGNTIYF. In DNA form, the CDR3 reads TGTGCCAGCAGCTTAGACAGGGGTGGAAACACCATATATTTT.

V is TRBV30 and J is TRBJ1-2; tentatively, D is TRBD1 (6 bases). This CDR3 has 13 residues. The V end lost 0 bases, the J end lost 2 bases, and 7 bases lay between the germline ends. Germline V gives CDR1 GTSNPN, CDR2 SVGIG (reference sequence). The CDR3 spells CAWSVGQNYGYTF. The CDR3 nucleotides are TGTGCCTGGAGTGTCGGACAGAACTATGGCTACACCTTC.

The chain is built from TRBV2 and TRBJ2-1; 9 positions match TRBD2. The CDR3 runs to 16 residues. From germline, CDR1 is SNHLY and CDR2 FYNNEI. V gave up 6 bases and J gave up 5 bases; unmatched junction bases: 11. CDR3 loop: CASSLGLAGHNNEQFF. The DNA for the CDR3 is TGTGCCAGCAGCCTGGGGCTAGCGGGACATAACAATGAGCAGTTCTTC.

V gene TRBV7-3 combines with J gene TRBJ2-1; D is unresolved. The germline V gene has CDR1 SGHTA and CDR2 FQGTGA. The CDR3 extends over 15 amino acids. V gave up 3 bases and J gave up 0 bases, with 9 bases separating them. The CDR3 region has the DNA TGTGCCAGCAGCTTTAGTCTAAGCTCCTACAATGAGCAGTTCTTC. Its protein is CASSFSLSSYNEQFF. The variable domain in full, with the rest retrieved from reference TRBV7-3 and TRBJ2-1, is GAGVSQTPSNKVTEKGKYVELRCDPISGHTALYWYRQSLGQGPEFLIYFQGTGAADDSGLPNDRFFAVRPEGSVSTLKIQRTERGDSAVYLCASSFSLSSYNEQFFGPGTRLTVL.

This clone was counted a few times. The chain carries TRBV4-1 and TRBJ2-1, with D possibly TRBD2 on 7 matching bases. The CDR3 spans 18 residues. Trimming removed 2 bases at V and 9 bases at J, with 26 bases between. Germline V gene sequence: CDR1 MGHRA, CDR2 YSYEKL. The DNA of the CDR3 is TGCGCCAGCAGCCAATCGCCGGGGACACGGCTCGGCGGGGGTGAGCAGTTCTTC. Translating it yields CASSQSPGTRLGGGEQFF.

Only one count was recorded for this clone. J is TRBJ1-5 and V is TRBV6-2 or TRBV6-3; 7 bases align to TRBD1. The CDR3 extends over 15 amino acids. The V gene's germline CDR1 is MNHEY and CDR2 SVGEGT. V lost 0 bases to trimming and J lost 16 bases; unmatched junction nucleotides: 15. CDR3 sequence reads: CASSYSMSGGDRNHF. In DNA form, the CDR3 reads TGTGCCAGCAGTTACTCGATGTCTGGCGGGGACAGAAATCATTTT.

The V gene is TRBV27, the J gene TRBJ2-1; 8 positions match TRBD1. Trimming removed 5 bases from V and 4 bases from J; junction bases left unmatched: 10. The CDR3 has 16 amino acids. CDR1 and CDR2 from the germline V gene are MNHEY and SMNVEV (reference sequence). CDR3 in amino acids: CASSVHRDRKYNEQFF. CDR3 DNA sequence: TGTGCCAGCAGTGTACACCGGGACAGGAAATACAATGAGCAGTTCTTC.

V gene TRBV21-1 combines with J gene TRBJ2-7; TRBD1 is the table's D call and was not checked against the DNA. TRBV21-1 is reported as a pseudogene. The CDR3 contains 14 residues. CDR3 coding DNA: TGTGCCAGCACCAAAGGACAGGGTTCCTACGAGCAGTACTTC. Amino acids: CASTKGQGSYEQYF.

The chain uses TRBV30 and TRBJ2-2; perhaps TRBD2 as D (6 bases). The length of the CDR3 is 16 residues. V was pared by 2 bases and J by 0 bases, with 13 bases between. Germline V gene data show CDR1 as GTSNPN and CDR2 as SVGIG (reference sequence). Here the CDR3 DNA reads TGTGCCTGGAGTCGGGCGGGAAGCGCGAACACCGGGGAGCTGTTTTTT. This gives the protein CAWSRAGSANTGELFF.

The DNA of the CDR3 is TGTGCCAGCAGCTACAGGGAGGGAGGCTCTGGAAACACCATATATTTT. Translation gives CASSYREGGSGNTIYF. The rearrangement uses TRBV7-2 and TRBJ1-3, with a possible D match to TRBD1 (6 bases). The CDR3 has 16 residues. V was cut by 4 bases and J by 0 bases, with 13 bases left in between. Germline V CDR1 and CDR2: SGHTA, FQGNSA.

This sequence joins TRBV29-1 and TRBJ2-5, with D possibly being TRBD1 (5 bases). Germline assignment: CDR1 SQVTM and CDR2 ANQGSEA. This CDR3 region has 13 residues. Trimming cost V 4 bases and J 5 bases, with 14 bases left between them. The CDR3 DNA is TGCAGCGTTGGGGCAGGGCAGAGGGAGACCCAGTACTTC. This gives the protein CSVGAGQRETQYF.

The gene calls are TRBV19 and TRBJ2-2; 7 bases fit TRBD2. The ends lost 5 bases at V and 3 bases at J; junction bases unmatched: 3. This CDR3 has 14 residues. The germline CDR1 and CDR2 sequences are LNHDA and SQIVND (reference sequence). CDR3 sequence (DNA): TGTGCCAGTAGTGTGGGACTACACACCGGGGAGCTGTTTTTT. Encoded protein: CASSVGLHTGELFF.

The chain uses TRBV19 and TRBJ2-3, with 7 nucleotides matching TRBD2. The CDR3 contains 14 residues. CDR1 and CDR2 from the germline V gene are LNHDA and SQIVND (reference sequence). Trimming cost V 10 bases and J 4 bases; bases outside gene matches: 11. For the CDR3, the DNA is TGTGCCACCAGGAGGGAGGGCCAAGCAGATACGCAGTATTTT. As protein: CATRREGQADTQYF.

V gene TRBV6-5 combines with J gene TRBJ2-3; 10 nucleotides align to TRBD1. This CDR3 spans 15 amino acids. Germline trimming cut 6 bases from V and 4 bases from J; bases unmatched to any gene: 7. The V gene's germline CDR1 is MNHEY and CDR2 SVGAGI. The CDR3 loop reads CASRHGQGVPDTQYF. The CDR3 nucleotides are TGTGCCAGCAGGCACGGACAGGGGGTCCCAGATACGCAGTATTTT.